Presented here are 20 T cell receptor beta chains from one specimen sequenced in a study of cytomegalovirus exposure and HLA in healthy donors. In the PCR, 60 Vbeta and 13 Jbeta primers were used. Sequencing used immunoSEQ multiplex PCR; TCRdb keeps in-frame clones, though not all of them. The table lists approximately 75,000 clones, 60% to 75% of them singletons. Specimen: PBMCs. These receptors all stem from a man aged 40-49 years in good health and CMV-seropositive.

In its sample, this clone was seen a few times. The CDR3 nucleotides are TGTGCCAGCAGATTGTCCAGGGAAGTCAACGGCTACACCTTC. Residues: CASRLSREVNGYTF. V gene TRBV27 combines with J gene TRBJ1-2, with D possibly being TRBD1 (5 bases). Germline assignment: CDR1 MNHEY and CDR2 SMNVEV (reference sequence). V lost 6 bases and J lost 8, with 19 bases in between. The CDR3 sequence is 14 residues long.

This clone has just a few counts. The chain couples TRBV11-2 to TRBJ1-1; D gene ambiguous. In germline, CDR1 is SGHAT, CDR2 FQNNGV. Trimming took 5 bases from V and 5 from J, leaving 12 bases between them. CDR3 length equals 13 residues. CDR3 amino acids: CASSLYQETEAFF. CDR3 bases: TGTGCCAGCAGCCTCTATCAGGAAACTGAAGCTTTCTTT. Supplemented by reference TRBV11-2 and TRBJ1-1, the full variable domain reads EAGVAQSPRYKIIEKRQSVAFWCNPISGHATLYWYQQILGQGPKLLIQFQNNGVVDDSQLPKDRFSAERLKGVDSTLKIQPAKLEDSAVYLCASSLYQETEAFFGQGTRLTVV.

CDR3 amino acids: CASSGNFGEKLFF. The CDR3 DNA reads as TGTGCCAGCAGCGGAAACTTCGGGGAAAAACTGTTTTTT. The chain recombines TRBV2 with TRBJ1-4; D call uncertain. The CDR3 spans 13 residues. Germline V CDR1 and CDR2: SNHLY, FYNNEI. V dropped 6 bases and J dropped 8 bases, with 13 bases sitting between them. Drawing the rest from reference TRBV2 and TRBJ1-4, the complete variable domain is EPEVTQTPSHQVTQMGQEVILRCVPISNHLYFYWYRQILGQKVEFLVSFYNNEISEKSEIFDDQFSVERPDGSNFTLKIRSTKLEDSAMYFCASSGNFGEKLFFGSGTQLSVL.

The V and J genes are TRBV7-8 and TRBJ2-2; weak D call: TRBD1 (6 bases). V lost 4 bases to trimming and J lost 2 bases, with 11 bases between them. The CDR3 totals 15 residues. Looked up from germline, CDR1 is SGHVS and CDR2 is FQNEAQ. For the CDR3, the DNA is TGTGCCAGCAGCTCCATGGGACAAAACACCGGGGAGCTGTTTTTT. Its protein is CASSSMGQNTGELFF.

This clone was observed a handful of times. The chain joins TRBV28 to TRBJ2-5, with D possibly being TRBD2 (6 bases). Germline-derived CDR1 and CDR2 are MDHEN and SYDVKM. Trimming stripped 3 bases from V and 5 bases from J, with 16 bases between. The CDR3 totals 15 residues. This CDR3 reads CASSFGLGGRETQYF. The CDR3 DNA reads TGTGCCAGCAGTTTTGGGCTAGGAGGGCGGGAGACCCAGTACTTC.

This chain links TRBV9 with TRBJ2-7; tentative D call: TRBD1 (5 bases). The V end was cut by 5 bases, the J end by 2 bases, with 14 bases between. Germline CDR1 is SGDLS and CDR2 is YYNGEE. CDR3 length: 14 residues. The CDR3 reads CASSSGSSTYEQYF. Here the CDR3 DNA reads TGTGCCAGCAGTTCAGGGTCCTCTACCTACGAGCAGTACTTC.

This clone showed up just once. The chain's CDR3 is CASSLTDGEGYGYTF. The CDR3 region has the DNA TGCGCCAGCAGCTTGACGGACGGGGAGGGCTATGGCTACACCTTC. The chain uses TRBV5-1 and TRBJ1-2, with no clear D. There are 15 residues in the CDR3. The V and J ends lost 1 base and 4 bases respectively, with 14 bases between them. The V gene's germline CDR1 is SGHRS and CDR2 YFSETQ.

The chain joins TRBV5-4 to TRBJ2-5; possible D gene TRBD2, 5 bases. Per the germline V gene, CDR1 is SGHNT and CDR2 is YYREEE (reference sequence). Trimming removed 0 bases from V and 5 bases from J, with 11 bases in between. This CDR3 has 14 residues. The CDR3: CASSLASRGETQYF. CDR3 sequence (DNA): TGTGCCAGCAGCTTGGCGTCCCGCGGGGAGACCCAGTACTTC.

This sequence joins TRBV7-8 and TRBJ2-5; D perhaps matches TRBD1 (6 bases). The CDR3 runs 16 residues. The V gene's germline CDR1 is SGHVS and CDR2 FQNEAQ. The V end was cut by 3 bases, the J end by 5 bases, with 19 bases between. The CDR3 DNA is TGTGCCAGCAGCTTTCGATCTACAGGGACGGGGGAGACCCAGTACTTC. Amino acids: CASSFRSTGTGETQYF.

The table lists this clone with a few counts. Because the CDR3 is missing its conserved closing phenylalanine or tryptophan, this is likely a read error. The rearrangement links TRBV30 to TRBJ2-6, with TRBD1 matching over 7 bases. CDR1 is GTSNPN and CDR2 is SVGIG in the germline V gene (reference sequence). The CDR3 is 15 residues long. The CDR3 reads CASSAEGAGANVLTV. CDR3 bases: TGTGCCTCGAGTGCTGAGGGGGCCGGGGCCAACGTCCTGACTGTC.

The sample holds a few counts of this clone. This sequence joins TRBV6-1 and TRBJ1-5, with D uncertain. V lost 0 bases to trimming and J lost 6 bases, with 9 bases between them. This CDR3 has 14 amino acids. Germline V gene lookup returns CDR1 MNHNS and CDR2 SASEGT. CDR3 loop: CASSEAKEVQPQHF. Written as DNA, the CDR3 is TGTGCCAGCAGTGAAGCTAAGGAGGTTCAGCCCCAGCATTTT.

This clone was counted only a few times. The chain employs TRBV2 and TRBJ2-2, with D perhaps matching TRBD1 (5 bases). Germline-derived CDR1 and CDR2 are SNHLY and FYNNEI. The V end was cut by 5 bases, the J end by 6 bases, with 13 bases between. The CDR3 runs 14 residues. This CDR3 reads CASSSTGLAGELFF. CDR3 in DNA: TGTGCCAGCAGTTCCACAGGTCTCGCCGGGGAGCTGTTTTTT.

This chain links TRBV5-1 with TRBJ1-2; 7 nucleotides agree with TRBD1. This CDR3 comprises 13 residues. Germline CDR1 is SGHRS and CDR2 is YFSETQ. V was clipped by 4 bases and J by 5 bases; unmatched bases: 5. CDR3 coding DNA: TGCGCCAGCAGCCAGGACAGGCCGTATGGCTACACCTTC. Residues: CASSQDRPYGYTF. Supplemented by reference TRBV5-1 and TRBJ1-2, the full variable domain reads KAGVTQTPRYLIKTRGQQVTLSCSPISGHRSVSWYQQTPGQGLQFLFEYFSETQRNKGNFPGRFSGRQFSNSRSEMNVSTLELGDSALYLCASSQDRPYGYTFGSGTRLTVV.

This clone was picked up one time. In nucleotides, the CDR3 is TGTGCCGCGAGAGCACAGGGCGACTATGGCTACACCTTC. Encoded protein: CAARAQGDYGYTF. The chain links TRBV30 to TRBJ1-2; possibly TRBD1 for D (6 bases). The CDR3 is 13 amino acids. The V gene's germline CDR1 is GTSNPN and CDR2 SVGIG (reference sequence). The V end lost 8 bases, the J end lost 3 bases, and 16 bases lay between the germline ends.

V is TRBV6-5 and J is TRBJ2-1, with D uncertain. The CDR3 is 16 residues long. V was shortened by 0 bases and J by 1 base, with 10 bases between the two germline ends. Per the germline V gene, CDR1 is MNHEY and CDR2 is SVGAGI. The CDR3 DNA sequence: TGTGCCAGCAGTTACTCAATAGACTTATCCTACAATGAGCAGTTCTTC. Translating gives CASSYSIDLSYNEQFF.

The J gene is TRBJ1-4, the V gene TRBV7-9; weak D call: TRBD1 (6 bases). Germline lookup yields CDR1 SEHNR and CDR2 FQNEAQ (reference sequence). The CDR3 is made up of 14 amino acids. Trimming shortened V by 1 base and J by 4 bases, and 7 bases separated the two germline ends. The CDR3 sequence is CASSLVQGNEKLFF. DNA for the CDR3: TGTGCCAGCAGCTTAGTACAGGGTAATGAAAAACTGTTTTTT.

The rearrangement links TRBV4-1 to TRBJ2-7; a possible D gene is TRBD1 (5 bases). Deletions cut 1 base from V and 2 bases from J, with 15 bases between. The length of the CDR3 is 16 residues. The germline V gene encodes CDR1 MGHRA and CDR2 YSYEKL. This chain's CDR3 is CASSQGGQGSTYEQYF. The CDR3 DNA follows: TGCGCCAGCAGCCAAGGGGGTCAGGGAAGTACCTACGAGCAGTACTTC.

The J gene is TRBJ2-2, the V gene TRBV25-1, with TRBD2 identical over 8 bases. This CDR3 region has 17 residues. V shed 3 bases and J 6 bases; nucleotides not matched to a gene: 12. Germline CDR1 is MGHDK and CDR2 is SYGVNS. CDR3 DNA sequence: TGTGCCAGCAGTGACCCAAGCGGGGGCGGTAGGGCCGGGGAGCTGTTTTTT. Translating it yields CASSDPSGGGRAGELFF.

This sequence joins TRBV9 and TRBJ2-5; the D gene is possibly TRBD2 (7 bases). Trimming shortened V by 1 base and J by 5 bases, and 15 bases separated the two germline ends. Germline loops: CDR1 SGDLS, CDR2 YYNGEE. This CDR3 contains 15 residues. The CDR3 region has the DNA TGTGCCAGCAGCGTAACTTGGGGGGGCAGGGAGACCCAGTACTTC. Protein sequence: CASSVTWGGRETQYF.

In DNA form, the CDR3 reads TGCAGCTTCGGGGGGGGGACAGATACGCAGTATTTT. Translation: CSFGGGTDTQYF. The V gene is TRBV29-1, the J gene TRBJ2-3; 8 bases are a match to TRBD2. Trimming took 8 bases from V and 3 from J; bases not matched to a gene: 4. Looked up from germline, CDR1 is SQVTM and CDR2 is ANQGSEA. The CDR3 contains 12 residues.